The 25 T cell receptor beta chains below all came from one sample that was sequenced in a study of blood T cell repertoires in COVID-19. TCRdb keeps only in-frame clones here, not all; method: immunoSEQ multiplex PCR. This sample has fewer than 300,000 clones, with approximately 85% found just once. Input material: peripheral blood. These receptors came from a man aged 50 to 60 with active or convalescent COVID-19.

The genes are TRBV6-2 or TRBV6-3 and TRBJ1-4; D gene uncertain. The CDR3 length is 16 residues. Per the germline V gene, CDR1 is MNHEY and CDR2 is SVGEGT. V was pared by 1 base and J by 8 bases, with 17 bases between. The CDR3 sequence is CASSYFRPGGQEKLFF. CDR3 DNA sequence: TGTGCCAGCAGTTACTTTAGGCCCGGAGGCCAAGAAAAACTGTTTTTT.

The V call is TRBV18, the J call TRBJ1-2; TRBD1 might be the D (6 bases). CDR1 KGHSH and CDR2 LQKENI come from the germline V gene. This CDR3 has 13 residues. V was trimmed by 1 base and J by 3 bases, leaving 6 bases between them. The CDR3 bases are TGTGCCAGCTCACCACAGGGGGACTATGGCTACACCTTC. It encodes CASSPQGDYGYTF.

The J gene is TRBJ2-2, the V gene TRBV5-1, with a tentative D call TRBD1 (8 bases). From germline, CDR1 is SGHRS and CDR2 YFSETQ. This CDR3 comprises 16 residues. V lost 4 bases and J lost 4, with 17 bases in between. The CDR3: CASSPGQAGATGELFF. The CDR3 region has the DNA TGCGCCAGCAGCCCGGGACAGGCGGGGGCCACCGGGGAGCTGTTTTTT.

The chain's CDR3 is CASRAGTYSEQFF. The CDR3 DNA follows: TGTGCCAGCAGAGCGGGAACCTATAGTGAGCAGTTCTTC. This sequence joins TRBV12-3 or TRBV12-4 and TRBJ2-1, with 7 bases identical to TRBD2. The CDR3 sequence is 13 residues long. V lost 6 bases to trimming and J lost 9 bases; unmatched junction nucleotides: 8.

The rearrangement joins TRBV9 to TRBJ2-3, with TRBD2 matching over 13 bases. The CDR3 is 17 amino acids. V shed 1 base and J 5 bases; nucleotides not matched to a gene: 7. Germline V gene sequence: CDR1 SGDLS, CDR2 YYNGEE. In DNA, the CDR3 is TGTGCCAGCAGCGTAAGCTCGGGACTAGCGGGGAGAGATACGCAGTATTTT. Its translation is CASSVSSGLAGRDTQYF.

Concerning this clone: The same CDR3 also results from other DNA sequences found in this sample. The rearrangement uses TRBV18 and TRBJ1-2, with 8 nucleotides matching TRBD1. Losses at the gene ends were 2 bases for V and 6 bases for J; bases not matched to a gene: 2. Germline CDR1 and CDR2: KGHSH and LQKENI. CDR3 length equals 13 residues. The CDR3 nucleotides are TGTGCCAGCTCACCAGGACAGGGAGATGGCTACACCTTC. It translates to CASSPGQGDGYTF.

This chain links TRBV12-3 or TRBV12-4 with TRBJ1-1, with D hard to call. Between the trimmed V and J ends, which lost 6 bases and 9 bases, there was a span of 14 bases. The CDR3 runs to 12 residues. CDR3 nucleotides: TGTGCCAGCAGCCCCCGGGGAGCCCAAGCTTTCTTT. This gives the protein CASSPRGAQAFF.

The CDR3 loop is CASGPGDGQGVGQPQHF. Written as DNA, the CDR3 is TGTGCTAGTGGTCCAGGGGACGGACAGGGGGTTGGACAGCCCCAGCATTTT. This chain links TRBV12-5 with TRBJ1-5; 10 positions agree with TRBD1. The CDR3 covers 17 residues. From germline, CDR1 is LGHNT and CDR2 FRNRAP. V dropped 5 bases and J dropped 7; count of bases not matched to a gene: 14. The full variable domain, its missing parts supplied by reference TRBV12-5 and TRBJ1-5, is DARVTQTPRHKVTEMGQEVTMRCQPILGHNTVFWYRQTMMQGLELLAYFRNRAPLDDSGMPKDRFSAEMPDATLATLKIQPSEPRDSAVYFCASGPGDGQGVGQPQHFGDGTRLSIL.

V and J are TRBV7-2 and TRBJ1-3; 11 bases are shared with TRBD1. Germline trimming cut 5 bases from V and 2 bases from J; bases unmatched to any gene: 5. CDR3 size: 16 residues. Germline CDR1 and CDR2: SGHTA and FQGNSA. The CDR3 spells CASSVGQGAAGNTIYF. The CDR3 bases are TGTGCCAGCAGCGTCGGACAGGGGGCGGCTGGAAACACCATATATTTT.

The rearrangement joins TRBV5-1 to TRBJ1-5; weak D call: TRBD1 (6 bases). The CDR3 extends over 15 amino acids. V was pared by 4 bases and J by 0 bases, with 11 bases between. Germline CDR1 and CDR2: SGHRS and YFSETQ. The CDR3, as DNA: TGCGCCAGCAGCCAGGGGACGGATAGCAATCAGCCCCAGCATTTT. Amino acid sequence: CASSQGTDSNQPQHF.

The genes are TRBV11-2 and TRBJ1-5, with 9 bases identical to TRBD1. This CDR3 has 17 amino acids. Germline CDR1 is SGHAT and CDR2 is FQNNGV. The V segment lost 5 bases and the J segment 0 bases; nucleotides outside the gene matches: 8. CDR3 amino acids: CASSPGQGSYSNQPQHF. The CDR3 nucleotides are TGTGCCAGCAGCCCGGGACAGGGTAGTTATAGCAATCAGCCCCAGCATTTT.

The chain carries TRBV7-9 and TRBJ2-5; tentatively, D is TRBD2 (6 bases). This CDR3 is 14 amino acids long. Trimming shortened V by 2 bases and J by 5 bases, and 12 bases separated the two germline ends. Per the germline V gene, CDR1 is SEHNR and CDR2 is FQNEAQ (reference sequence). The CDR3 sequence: CASSLSSGAETQYF. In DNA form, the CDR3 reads TGTGCCAGCAGCTTATCTTCGGGAGCGGAGACCCAGTACTTC.

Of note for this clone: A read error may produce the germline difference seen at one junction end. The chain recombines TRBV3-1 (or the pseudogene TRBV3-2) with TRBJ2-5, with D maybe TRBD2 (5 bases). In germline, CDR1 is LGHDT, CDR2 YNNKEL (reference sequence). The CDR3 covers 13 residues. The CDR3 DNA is TGTGCCAGCAGCCAAGGATTAGGGCGCTACGGGGACTTC. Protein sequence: CASSQGLGRYGDF.

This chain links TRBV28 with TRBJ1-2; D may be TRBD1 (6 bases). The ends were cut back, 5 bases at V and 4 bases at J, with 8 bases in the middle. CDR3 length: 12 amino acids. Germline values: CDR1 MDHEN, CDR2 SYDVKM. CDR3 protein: CASSNRAYGYTF. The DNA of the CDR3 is TGTGCCAGCAGTAACAGGGCCTATGGCTACACCTTC.

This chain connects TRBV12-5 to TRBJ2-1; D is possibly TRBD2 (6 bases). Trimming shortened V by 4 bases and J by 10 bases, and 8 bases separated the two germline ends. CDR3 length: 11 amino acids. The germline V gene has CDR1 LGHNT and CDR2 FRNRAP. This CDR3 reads CASGWGREQFF. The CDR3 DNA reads TGTGCTAGTGGTTGGGGGAGGGAGCAGTTCTTC.

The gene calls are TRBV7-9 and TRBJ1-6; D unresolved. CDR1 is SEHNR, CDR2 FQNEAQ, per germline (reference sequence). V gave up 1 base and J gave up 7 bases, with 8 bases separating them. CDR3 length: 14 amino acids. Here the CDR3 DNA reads TGTGCCAGCAGCTTAGGGACGGGGAATTCACCCCTCCACTTT. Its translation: CASSLGTGNSPLHF.

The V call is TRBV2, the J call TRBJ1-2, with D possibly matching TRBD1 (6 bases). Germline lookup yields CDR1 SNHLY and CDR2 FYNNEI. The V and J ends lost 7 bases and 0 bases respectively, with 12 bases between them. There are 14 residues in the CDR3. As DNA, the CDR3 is TGTGCCAGCACTCCGGGGGGCACTAACTATGGCTACACCTTC. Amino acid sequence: CASTPGGTNYGYTF.

CDR3 in amino acids: CASTGTPPYEQYF. In DNA, the CDR3 is TGTGCCAGCACCGGGACTCCTCCCTACGAGCAGTACTTC. The chain combines TRBV28 with TRBJ2-7, with D possibly matching TRBD2 (6 bases). Germline V gene sequence: CDR1 MDHEN, CDR2 SYDVKM. CDR3 length: 13 amino acids. The V end was cut by 7 bases, the J end by 2 bases, with 12 bases between.

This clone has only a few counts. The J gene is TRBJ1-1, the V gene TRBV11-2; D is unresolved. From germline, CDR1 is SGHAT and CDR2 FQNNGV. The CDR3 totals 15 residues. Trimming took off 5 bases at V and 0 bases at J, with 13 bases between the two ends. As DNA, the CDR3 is TGTGCCAGCAGCCCGAGACAAGGATTGAACACTGAAGCTTTCTTT. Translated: CASSPRQGLNTEAFF. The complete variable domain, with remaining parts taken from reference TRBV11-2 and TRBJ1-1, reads EAGVAQSPRYKIIEKRQSVAFWCNPISGHATLYWYQQILGQGPKLLIQFQNNGVVDDSQLPKDRFSAERLKGVDSTLKIQPAKLEDSAVYLCASSPRQGLNTEAFFGQGTRLTVV.

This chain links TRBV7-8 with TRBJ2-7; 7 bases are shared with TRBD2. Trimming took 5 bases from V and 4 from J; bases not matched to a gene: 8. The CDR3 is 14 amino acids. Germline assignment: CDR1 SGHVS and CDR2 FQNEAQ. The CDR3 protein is CASSRLASGYEQYF. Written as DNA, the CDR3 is TGTGCCAGCAGCCGCCTGGCTAGCGGTTACGAGCAGTACTTC.

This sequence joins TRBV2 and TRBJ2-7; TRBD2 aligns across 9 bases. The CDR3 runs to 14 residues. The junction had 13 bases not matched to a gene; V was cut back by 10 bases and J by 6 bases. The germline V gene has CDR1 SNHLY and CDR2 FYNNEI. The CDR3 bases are TGTGCCACCGATAGGGGACTAGCAGAAGGCGAGCAGTACTTC. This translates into CATDRGLAEGEQYF.

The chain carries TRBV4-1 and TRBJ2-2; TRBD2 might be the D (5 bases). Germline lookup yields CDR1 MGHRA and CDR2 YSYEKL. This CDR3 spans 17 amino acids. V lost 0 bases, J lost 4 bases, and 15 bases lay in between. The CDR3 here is CASSQERVGRSTGELFF. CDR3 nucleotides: TGCGCCAGCAGCCAAGAGAGGGTCGGCAGAAGCACCGGGGAGCTGTTTTTT.

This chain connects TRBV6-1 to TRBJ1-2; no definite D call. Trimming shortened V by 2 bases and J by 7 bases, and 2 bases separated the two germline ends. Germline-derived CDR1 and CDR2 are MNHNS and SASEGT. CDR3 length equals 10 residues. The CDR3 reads CASSERGYTF. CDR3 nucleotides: TGTGCCAGCAGTGAACGTGGCTACACCTTC.

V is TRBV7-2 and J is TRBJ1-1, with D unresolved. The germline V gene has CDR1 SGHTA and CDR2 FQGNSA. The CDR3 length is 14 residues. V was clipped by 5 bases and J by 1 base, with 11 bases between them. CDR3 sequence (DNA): TGTGCCAGCAGCCCCCGACCGGGGAACACTGAAGCTTTCTTT. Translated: CASSPRPGNTEAFF.

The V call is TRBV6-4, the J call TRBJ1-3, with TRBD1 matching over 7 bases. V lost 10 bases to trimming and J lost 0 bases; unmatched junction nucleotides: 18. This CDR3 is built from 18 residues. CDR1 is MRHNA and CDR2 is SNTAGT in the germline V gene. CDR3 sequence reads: CANRPGLPGQSSGNTIYF. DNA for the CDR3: TGTGCCAACAGACCAGGGCTTCCGGGACAGAGCTCTGGAAACACCATATATTTT.